This T cell receptor (beta chain) emerged from a study of TIL therapy for anti-PD-1-resistant metastatic lung cancer. Looking at the study overall: Progressing patients received lymphodepletion, expanded TIL infusion and IL-2.

The libraries were made with immunoSEQ v3. The table came from immunoSEQ multiplex PCR; TCRdb's copy has only in-frame clones and leaves some out. The data show about 43,000 clones, 65% to 80% seen once. Germline CDR1 reads SGHRS; CDR2 reads YFSETQ. CDR3 length equals 16 residues. J was trimmed by 1 base and V by 1 base; bases with no gene match: 6. As to time point: pre-treatment sample, taken before nivolumab and TIL therapy. V gene TRBV5-1 combines with J gene TRBJ2-3, with 7 bases identical to TRBD1. The sequence was collected from a man aged 65 to 85 with non-small cell lung cancer. The sequencing used blood, collected at baseline. CDR3 coding DNA: TGCGCCAGCAGCTTGTCCAGCACAGGGGGCACAGATACGCAGTATTTT. It codes for CASSLSSTGGTDTQYF. Filled out from reference TRBV5-1 and TRBJ2-3, the complete variable domain reads KAGVTQTPRYLIKTRGQQVTLSCSPISGHRSVSWYQQTPGQGLQFLFEYFSETQRNKGNFPGRFSGRQFSNSRSEMNVSTLELGDSALYLCASSLSSTGGTDTQYFGPGTRLTVL.